This is a list of T cell receptor beta chains from one sample in a study of T cells in Graves' hyperthyroidism and ophthalmopathy. TCRdb reprocessed the multiplex PCR reads with MiXCR, giving one entry per CDR3 protein. The repertoire consists of a few hundred thousand distinct CDR3 sequences, with 22% occurring once and the leading ten covering around 47%. The sequencing sample was made of blood. The receptors originated from a woman aged 70 to 79 with Graves' ophthalmopathy. Each CDR3 is given with its conserved first and last residue. D genes are given only for firm matches. Clone size appears in some rows only: once, few, many, or a class for an expanded clone.

TRBV10-2	TRBJ1-1	14	few	-	TGCGCCAGCAGTGAATATCCAGAGAACACTGAAGCTTTCTTT	CASSEYPENTEAFF
TRBV6-5	TRBJ2-3	16	-	TRBD1	TGTGCCAGCAGTTTTCCGACAGGGATGAGCACAGATACGCAGTATTTT	CASSFPTGMSTDTQYF
TRBV5-1	TRBJ2-7	17	-	-	TGCGCCAGCAGCTCACTCTCGGGGCAGATTAGCTCCTACGAGCAGTACTTC	CASSSLSGQISSYEQYF
TRBV5-1	TRBJ1-1	13	few	-	TGCGCCAGCACCGAACAGCTGAACACTGAAGCTTTCTTT	CASTEQLNTEAFF
TRBV5-1	TRBJ1-1	13	few	-	TGCGCCAGCAGCTTGGACCTCGACAGTGAAGCTTTCTTT	CASSLDLDSEAFF
TRBV6-1	TRBJ1-4	15	many	-	TGTGCCAGCAGTGAAGCCTGGTTCTCTAATGAAAAACTGTTTTTT	CASSEAWFSNEKLFF
TRBV29-1	TRBJ2-2	11	few	-	TGCAGCGTTGAAGTTTCCGGGGAGCTGTTTTTT	CSVEVSGELFF
TRBV10-3	TRBJ2-3	15	-	TRBD2	TGTGCCATCAGCCCACTAGCGGGAGGGTCAGATACGCAGTATTTT	CAISPLAGGSDTQYF
TRBV4-1	TRBJ2-7	12	-	-	TGCGCCAGCAGCCAACCCCATTCCGAGCAGTACTTC	CASSQPHSEQYF
TRBV20-1	TRBJ2-7	11	-	-	TGCAGTGCTCGGTGGGCCTACGAGCAGTACTTC	CSARWAYEQYF
TRBV28	TRBJ2-4	17	-	TRBD2	TGTGCCAGCAGGCCGGTCGGGACTAGCGTTGCCAAAAACATTCAGTACTTC	CASRPVGTSVAKNIQYF
TRBV7-9	TRBJ1-5	15	few	-	TGTGCCAGCAGTTCGGTCCAGGGCGACAATCAGCCCCAGCATTTT	CASSSVQGDNQPQHF
TRBV7-2	TRBJ2-5	14	-	-	TGTGCCAGCAGCCGCGGCCTAGGGGGAGAGACCCAGTACTTC	CASSRGLGGETQYF
TRBV6-5	TRBJ2-7	18	few	TRBD2	TGTGCCAGCAGTTACTCGGCCGGGACTAGCGGGAGGGCCGAAGAGCAGTACTTC	CASSYSAGTSGRAEEQYF
TRBV20-1	TRBJ2-7	14	once	TRBD1	TGCAGTGCGGGAGGACAGGGGGCGATGTACGAGCAGTACTTC	CSAGGQGAMYEQYF
TRBV5-1	TRBJ2-5	15	-	-	TGCGCCAGCAGCTTGGGGGTAGCGGTCGAAGAGACCCAGTACTTC	CASSLGVAVEETQYF
TRBV27	TRBJ2-1	17	-	-	TGTGCCAGCAGTCCCCTGACTAGTGAGGGCCCCTACAATGAGCAGTTCTTC	CASSPLTSEGPYNEQFF
TRBV20-1	TRBJ1-5	15	few	TRBD1	TGCAGTGCTAGAGATAGGGACAGGGGCAATCAGCCCCAGCATTTT	CSARDRDRGNQPQHF
TRBV30	TRBJ2-1	14	-	TRBD2	TGTGCCTCGTATAGGACTAGCGACTACAATGAGCAGTTCTTC	CASYRTSDYNEQFF
TRBV7-8	TRBJ2-1	16	few	TRBD2	TGTGCCAGCAGCCCGAGCGGGAGTTATTCCTACAATGAGCAGTTCTTC	CASSPSGSYSYNEQFF
TRBV7-2	TRBJ2-7	16	-	-	TGTGCCAGCAGCCCCACGGGTGGGCCGACTTCCTACGAGCAGTACTTC	CASSPTGGPTSYEQYF
TRBV2	TRBJ2-7	13	many	TRBD1	TGTGCCAGCAGCGTGGACAGGAACTACGAGCAGTACTTC	CASSVDRNYEQYF
TRBV10-3	TRBJ2-1	16	few	TRBD1	TGTGCCATCAGTGTTAAGCCCGGGACAGGCTACAATGAGCAGTTCTTC	CAISVKPGTGYNEQFF
TRBV30	TRBJ2-1	15	many	TRBD2	TGTGCCTGGAGTGTAGGACTAGCGGGCTACAATGAGCAGTTCTTC	CAWSVGLAGYNEQFF
TRBV2	TRBJ2-7	13	many	-	TGTGCCAGCAGTGAAGCGCTTTTATACGAGCAGTACTTC	CASSEALLYEQYF